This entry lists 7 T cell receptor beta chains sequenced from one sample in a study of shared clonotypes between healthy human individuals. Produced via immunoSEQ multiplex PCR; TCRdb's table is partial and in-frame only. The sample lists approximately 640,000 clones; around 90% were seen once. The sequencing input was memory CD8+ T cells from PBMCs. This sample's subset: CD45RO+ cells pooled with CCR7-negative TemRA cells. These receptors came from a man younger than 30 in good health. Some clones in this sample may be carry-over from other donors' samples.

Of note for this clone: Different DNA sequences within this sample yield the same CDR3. CDR3 amino acids: CASSLGRGGYGYTF. In DNA, the CDR3 is TGTGCCAGCAGCTTAGGGCGGGGAGGGTATGGCTACACCTTC. V and J are TRBV13 and TRBJ1-2; D gene ambiguous. V lost 0 bases to trimming and J lost 5 bases, with 10 bases between them. The CDR3 contains 14 residues. The germline gives CDR1 PRHDT, CDR2 FYEKMQ (reference sequence).

The CDR3 loop is CASRTGFGNTIYF. CDR3 DNA: TGTGCCAGCAGGACAGGGTTCGGAAACACCATATATTTT. The chain links TRBV28 to TRBJ1-3, with 7 bases identical to TRBD1. Germline V lookup: CDR1 MDHEN, CDR2 SYDVKM. CDR3 length equals 13 residues. Trimming took 6 bases from V and 4 from J; bases not matched to a gene: 3.

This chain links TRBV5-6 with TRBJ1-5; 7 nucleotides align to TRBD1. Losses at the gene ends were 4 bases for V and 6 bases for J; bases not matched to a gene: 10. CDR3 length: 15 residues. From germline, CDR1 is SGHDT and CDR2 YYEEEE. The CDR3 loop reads CASSMEGALVQPQHF. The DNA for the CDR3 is TGTGCCAGCAGCATGGAGGGGGCGTTGGTTCAGCCCCAGCATTTT.

CDR3 DNA sequence: TGTGCCAGCAGTTTCCGGTCAAGAGCCTCCTCTGGAAACACCATATATTTT. This codes for CASSFRSRASSGNTIYF. The gene calls are TRBV28 and TRBJ1-3; D not certain. V was cut by 3 bases and J by 0 bases, with 15 bases left in between. Germline CDR1 is MDHEN and CDR2 is SYDVKM. The CDR3 loop spans 17 amino acids.

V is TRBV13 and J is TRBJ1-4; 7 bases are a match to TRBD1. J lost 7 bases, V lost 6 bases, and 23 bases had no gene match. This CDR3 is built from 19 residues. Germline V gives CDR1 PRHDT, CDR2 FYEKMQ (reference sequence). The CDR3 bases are TGTGCCAGCAGAGCCTCGGGACAGTTCATAGGGGCTAGTAGTGAAAAACTGTTTTTT. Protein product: CASRASGQFIGASSEKLFF.

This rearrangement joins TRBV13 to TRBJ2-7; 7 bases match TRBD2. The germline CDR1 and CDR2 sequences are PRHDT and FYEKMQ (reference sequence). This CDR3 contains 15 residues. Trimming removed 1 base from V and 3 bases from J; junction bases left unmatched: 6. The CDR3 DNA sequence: TGTGCCAGCAGCTTAGTTCCTAGCGGAGTCTACGAGCAGTACTTC. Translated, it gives CASSLVPSGVYEQYF.

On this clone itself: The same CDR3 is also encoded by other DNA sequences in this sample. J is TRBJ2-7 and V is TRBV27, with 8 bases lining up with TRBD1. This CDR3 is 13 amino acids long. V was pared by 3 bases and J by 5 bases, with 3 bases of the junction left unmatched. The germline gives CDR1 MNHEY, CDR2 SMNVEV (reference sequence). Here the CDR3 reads CASSLQGANEQYF. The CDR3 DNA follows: TGTGCCAGCAGTTTGCAGGGGGCGAACGAGCAGTACTTC.